The TCR beta chain described here comes from a study of T cells in Graves' hyperthyroidism and ophthalmopathy. Germline V gives CDR1 GTSNPN, CDR2 SVGIG (reference sequence). CDR3 size: 11 residues. The ends were cut back, 1 base at V and 14 bases at J, with 11 bases in the middle. Researchers took RNA transcripts and amplified the TCR beta CDR3 regions from them. First-round RT-PCR of the TCR CDR3 relied on the HTBI primer set. TCRdb ran MiXCR on the multiplex PCR reads and lists one entry per CDR3 protein. The data show about 590,000 distinct CDR3 sequences, 15% to 19% seen once. The source of this sequence is a woman aged 25 to 45 with Graves' hyperthyroidism. V is TRBV30 and J is TRBJ2-2; a possible D gene is TRBD2 (6 bases). Material: blood. This chain's CDR3 is CAWSGTGVLFF. The CDR3 DNA reads TGTGCCTGGAGTGGAACGGGGGTCCTGTTTTTT.